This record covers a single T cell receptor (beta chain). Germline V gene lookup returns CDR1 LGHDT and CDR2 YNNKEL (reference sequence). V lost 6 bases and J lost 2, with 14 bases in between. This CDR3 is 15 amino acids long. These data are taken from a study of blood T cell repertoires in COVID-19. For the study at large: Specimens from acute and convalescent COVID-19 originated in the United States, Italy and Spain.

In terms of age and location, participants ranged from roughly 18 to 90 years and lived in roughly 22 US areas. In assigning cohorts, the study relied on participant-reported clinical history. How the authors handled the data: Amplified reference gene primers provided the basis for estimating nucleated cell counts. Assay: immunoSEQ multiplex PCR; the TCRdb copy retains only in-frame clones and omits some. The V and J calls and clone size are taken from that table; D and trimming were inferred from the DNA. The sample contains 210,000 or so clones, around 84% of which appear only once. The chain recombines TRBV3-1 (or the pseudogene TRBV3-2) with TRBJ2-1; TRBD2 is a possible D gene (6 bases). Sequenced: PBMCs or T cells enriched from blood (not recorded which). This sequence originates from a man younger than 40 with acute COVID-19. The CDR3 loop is CASSRPGTPYNEQFF. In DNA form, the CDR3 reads TGTGCCAGCAGTCGACCCGGGACTCCCTACAATGAGCAGTTCTTC.